The 11 T cell receptor beta chains presented below share a single source sample, sequenced in a study of shared clonotypes between healthy human individuals. Sequenced by immunoSEQ multiplex PCR; TCRdb stores in-frame clones only, minus some. The sample records under 2,500,000 clones, approximately 96% being singletons. Specimen: naive CD4+ T cells sorted from blood. Subset in this sample: CD45RA+ positively selected. These receptors were taken from a man aged 18 to 30 in good health.

V and J are TRBV19 and TRBJ2-1, with D possibly matching TRBD2 (6 bases). The CDR3 runs 15 residues. CDR1 and CDR2 (germline): LNHDA, SQIVND (reference sequence). Trimming pared 5 bases from V and 6 bases from J, leaving 17 bases between. This chain's CDR3 is CASSLSGSSGNEQFF. As DNA, the CDR3 is TGTGCCAGTAGTCTGAGCGGGTCGTCCGGCAATGAGCAGTTCTTC.

V is TRBV7-9 and J is TRBJ1-4, with D possibly TRBD1 on 5 matching bases. Germline V CDR1 and CDR2: SEHNR, FQNEAQ (reference sequence). V lost 3 bases and J lost 8, with 16 bases in between. The CDR3 runs to 15 residues. CDR3 bases: TGTGCCAGCAGCTTTGGTGAGGGGCTTTCGGAAAAACTGTTTTTT. Amino acid sequence: CASSFGEGLSEKLFF.

V and J are TRBV19 and TRBJ2-7; 9 bases are a match to TRBD2. Trimming took 5 bases from V and 2 from J; bases not matched to a gene: 4. Germline CDR1 and CDR2: LNHDA and SQIVND (reference sequence). The CDR3 extends over 14 amino acids. CDR3 residues: CASSVAGETYEQYF. The CDR3 DNA reads as TGTGCCAGTAGTGTAGCGGGAGAGACCTACGAGCAGTACTTC.

J is TRBJ1-4 and V is TRBV29-1; no reliable D call. Germline V lookup: CDR1 SQVTM, CDR2 ANQGSEA. Trimming took off 4 bases at V and 7 bases at J, with 13 bases between the two ends. The CDR3 spans 13 residues. The CDR3 region is CSVGLTEGEKLFF. The DNA of the CDR3 is TGCAGCGTTGGCCTTACTGAGGGTGAAAAACTGTTTTTT.

The chain has TRBV5-6 and TRBJ1-6, with 8 bases aligning to TRBD1. Germline assignment: CDR1 SGHDT and CDR2 YYEEEE. The CDR3 loop spans 16 amino acids. V lost 0 bases and J lost 10; bases outside the gene matches: 9. CDR3 protein: CASSLVNDRGNSPLHF. CDR3 nucleotides: TGTGCCAGCAGCTTGGTAAACGACAGGGGAAACTCACCCCTCCACTTT. Filled out from reference TRBV5-6 and TRBJ1-6, the complete variable domain reads DAGVTQSPTHLIKTRGQQVTLRCSPKSGHDTVSWYQQALGQGPQFIFQYYEEEERQRGNFPDRFSGHQFPNYSSELNVNALLLGDSALYLCASSLVNDRGNSPLHFGNGTRLTVT.

V gene TRBV7-9 combines with J gene TRBJ1-3; TRBD1 is a possible D gene (5 bases). Trimming cost V 6 bases and J 1 base, with 16 bases left between them. In germline, CDR1 is SEHNR, CDR2 FQNEAQ (reference sequence). This CDR3 region has 16 residues. CDR3 nucleotides: TGTGCCAGCAGTTTCCCCGGGGCGTCTTCTGGAAACACCATATATTTT. It codes for CASSFPGASSGNTIYF.

The genes are TRBV5-1 and TRBJ2-7, with a weak D call TRBD2 (5 bases). The CDR3 loop spans 13 amino acids. Trimming pared 1 base from V and 4 bases from J, leaving 9 bases between. Germline V lookup: CDR1 SGHRS, CDR2 YFSETQ. The CDR3 nucleotides read TGCGCCAGCAGCTTGTCGGGAAAATACGAGCAGTACTTC. It specifies CASSLSGKYEQYF.

This clone was seen once. This sequence joins TRBV9 and TRBJ1-2, with D unresolved. V shed 4 bases and J shed 7 bases, with 20 bases lying between them. The CDR3 has 15 residues. Per germline, CDR1 SGDLS and CDR2 YYNGEE. Here the CDR3 reads CASSPPRGKTAGYTF. CDR3 nucleotides: TGTGCCAGCAGCCCTCCCCGTGGGAAGACGGCTGGCTACACCTTC.

This clone was found once. The chain is built from TRBV7-8 and TRBJ2-7, with D maybe TRBD1 (5 bases). Between the trimmed V and J ends, which lost 1 base and 6 bases, there was a span of 13 bases. The germline CDR1 and CDR2 sequences are SGHVS and FQNEAQ. The CDR3 consists of 14 residues. CDR3 loop: CASSLGQTPLEQYF. DNA of the CDR3: TGTGCCAGCAGCTTAGGACAGACACCCCTCGAGCAGTACTTC.

This chain links TRBV9 with TRBJ2-3; D gene unclear. This CDR3 is 15 amino acids long. V lost 4 bases, J lost 4 bases, and 16 bases lay in between. Germline V gene lookup returns CDR1 SGDLS and CDR2 YYNGEE. CDR3 amino acids: CASSSRYSKADTQYF. In DNA, the CDR3 is TGTGCCAGCAGCTCGCGGTACTCAAAGGCAGATACGCAGTATTTT.

This chain joins TRBV27 and TRBJ2-5, with D perhaps matching TRBD2 (5 bases). Trimming took 8 bases from V and 2 from J, leaving 15 bases between them. This CDR3 is 14 amino acids long. The V gene's germline CDR1 is MNHEY and CDR2 SMNVEV (reference sequence). The DNA for the CDR3 is TGTGCCAGCCGACCGGGGTCAACTCAAGAGACCCAGTACTTC. Translating gives CASRPGSTQETQYF.